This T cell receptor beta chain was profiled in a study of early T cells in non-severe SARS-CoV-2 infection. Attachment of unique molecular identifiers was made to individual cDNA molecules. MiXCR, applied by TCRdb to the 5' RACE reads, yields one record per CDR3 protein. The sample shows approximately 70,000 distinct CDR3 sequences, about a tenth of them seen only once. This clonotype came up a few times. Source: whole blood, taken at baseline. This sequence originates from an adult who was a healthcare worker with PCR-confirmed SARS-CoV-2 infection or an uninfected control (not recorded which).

This chain's CDR3 is CSARSGQGPDGYTF. The CDR3 coding sequence is TGCAGTGCCCGAAGCGGGCAGGGGCCCGATGGCTACACCTTC. The chain is built from TRBV20-1 and TRBJ1-2; D is possibly TRBD1 (6 bases). Per the germline V gene, CDR1 is DFQATT and CDR2 is SNEGSKA (reference sequence). Between the trimmed V and J ends, which lost 6 bases and 6 bases, there was a span of 20 bases. The CDR3 extends over 14 amino acids.